This is a list of T cell receptor beta chains from one sample in a study of tumor-infiltrating lymphocytes in primary liver carcinoma. In TCRdb, the multiplex PCR reads were re-called with MiXCR into one record per CDR3 protein. The sample holds roughly 190,000 distinct CDR3 sequences, approximately 86% seen once. Sequenced input: tumor tissue from primary liver carcinoma. Receptors were obtained from a man aged 35-49 years with primary liver carcinoma and hepatitis B virus infection. Each CDR3 is given with its conserved first and last residue. Fields, in order: J gene, CDR3 length, V gene, D gene, clone size, CDR3 protein, CDR3 DNA. A D gene is named only where the DNA matches it firmly. Not every row has a clone size; where given, it reads once, few, many or a size class.

TRBJ2-6 | 20 | TRBV9 | . | . | CASGVGGPGTLNSGANILTF | TGTGCTAGCGGCGTAGGTGGGCCTGGGACACTTAACTCTGGGGCCAACATCCTGACTTTC
TRBJ2-7 | 14 | TRBV29-1 | . | . | CSVEGQGKLYEQYF | TGCAGCGTTGAAGGACAAGGGAAACTCTACGAGCAGTACTTC
TRBJ2-3 | 13 | TRBV29-1 | . | . | CSFRASSTDTQYF | TGTAGCTTCCGGGCATCTAGTACAGATACGCAGTATTTT
TRBJ2-1 | 15 | TRBV5-4 | . | . | CASSLLPGSYNEQFF | TGTGCCAGCAGCCTACTACCGGGCTCCTACAATGAGCAGTTCTTC
TRBJ2-6 | 19 | TRBV11-2 | . | many | CASSLLKTGLLSGANVLTF | TGTGCCAGCAGCTTACTTAAAACGGGACTGCTCTCTGGGGCCAACGTCCTGACTTTC
TRBJ2-3 | 16 | TRBV5-1 | . | . | CASNLGPDWSRDTQYF | TGCGCCAGCAACTTGGGACCAGACTGGAGCAGAGATACGCAGTATTTT
TRBJ2-2 | 15 | TRBV2 | . | . | CASSEARGLTGELFF | TGTGCCAGCAGTGAAGCCCGTGGGCTTACCGGGGAGCTGTTTTTT
TRBJ1-6 | 13 | TRBV11-1 | . | . | CASSPTLDSPLHF | TGTGCCAGCAGCCCGACACTGGATTCTCCCCTCCACTTT
TRBJ2-1 | 15 | TRBV10-3 | . | . | CAIVIETSSYNEQFF | TGTGCCATCGTGATAGAAACAAGCTCCTACAATGAGCAGTTCTTC
TRBJ1-2 | 15 | TRBV6-6 | . | . | CAISSQWTENYGYTF | TGTGCCATCAGTTCCCAATGGACGGAGAACTATGGCTACACCTTC